A selection of T cell receptor beta chains follows, all from one sample in a study of CD8+ T cells in alopecia areata. TCRdb's table, derived via immunoSEQ multiplex PCR, lists solely in-frame clones and lacks some. Altogether over 100,000 clones are present, about half being singletons, with the ten largest covering roughly 0.45%. The source was CD4+ T cells sorted from blood, collected at week 4, from a patient treated with tofacitinib. Receptors originate from a human donor with alopecia areata. Both conserved end residues are part of each CDR3. The D gene is left open where the match is weak. Clone size, where shown, is once, few, many, or a class for clones that have expanded.

size	D	V	J	DNA	CDR3
.	.	TRBV7-2	TRBJ2-2	TGTGCCAGCAGCCCACCAAATTCCAGGGGAAGGAGCACCGGGGAGCTGTTTTTT	CASSPPNSRGRSTGELFF
few	.	TRBV9	TRBJ2-3	TGTGCCAGCAGCACACACGAAGCGGGCTCTAGCACAGATACGCAGTATTTT	CASSTHEAGSSTDTQYF
.	.	TRBV9	TRBJ1-4	TGTGCCAGCAGCGTTGGGACGGGATCAACTAATGAAAAACTGTTTTTT	CASSVGTGSTNEKLFF
few	.	TRBV19	TRBJ1-1	TGTGCCAGTAGTAAACGACAGGAATGGGGAGCTTTCTTT	CASSKRQEWGAFF
few	.	TRBV7-2	TRBJ1-6	TGTGCCAGCAGCTTACACGGCGGAGGATCTAATTCACCCCTCCACTTT	CASSLHGGGSNSPLHF
.	.	TRBV29-1	TRBJ1-1	TGCAGCGTTGGGCCGAACACTGAAGCTTTCTTT	CSVGPNTEAFF
.	.	TRBV25-1	TRBJ2-1	TGTGCCAGCAGTACAGCCTACAATGAGCAGTTCTTC	CASSTAYNEQFF
.	.	TRBV6-5	TRBJ1-2	TGTGCCAGCAGTTACCGCGACTATGGCTACACCTTC	CASSYRDYGYTF
many	TRBD2	TRBV2	TRBJ2-1	TGTGCCAGCATTAGGACTAGCGGGACCCATGAGCAGTTCTTC	CASIRTSGTHEQFF
.	.	TRBV7-9	TRBJ2-2	TGTGCCAGCAGCTTAGGAGCGAACACCGGGGAGCTGTTTTTT	CASSLGANTGELFF
.	.	TRBV7-3	TRBJ2-7	TGTGCCAGCAGCTCCTTGGACGGATCCTACGAGCAGTACTTC	CASSSLDGSYEQYF
.	.	TRBV6-5	TRBJ1-2	TGTGCCAGCTTCGTGGAGCCTTATGTCTACACCTTC	CASFVEPYVYTF
few	.	TRBV4-2	TRBJ2-1	TGTGCCAGCAGCCAAGGTGCCGCTAGTGGATCCTACAATGAGCAGTTCTTC	CASSQGAASGSYNEQFF
.	.	TRBV27	TRBJ1-5	TGTGCCAGCAGTCCCGGGTATAGTAATCAGCCCCAGCATTTT	CASSPGYSNQPQHF
.	.	TRBV5-1	TRBJ2-1	TGCGCCAGCAGCTTCGACATCTACAATGAGCAGTTCTTC	CASSFDIYNEQFF
.	.	TRBV9	TRBJ2-1	TGTGCCAGCAGCGTCCGGGACAACTACAATGAGCAGTTCTTC	CASSVRDNYNEQFF
once	.	TRBV30	TRBJ1-2	TGTGCCTGGAGTTTCAGGGGAATGTATGGCTACACCTTC	CAWSFRGMYGYTF
.	TRBD1	TRBV27	TRBJ1-2	TGTGCCAGCAGTCCCGACAGGGGTACTGGCTACACCTTC	CASSPDRGTGYTF
few	.	TRBV29-1	TRBJ2-7	TGCAGCGTTGAGGGGACCGCGGCCTACGAGCAGTACTTC	CSVEGTAAYEQYF
.	.	TRBV5-1	TRBJ1-2	TGCGCCAGCAGCCGAGCGGGGGACCTGGATGGCTACACCTTC	CASSRAGDLDGYTF
few	.	TRBV9	TRBJ2-5	TGTGCCAGCAGCGTAGCGAGTCGACAAGAGACCCAGTACTTC	CASSVASRQETQYF
.	.	TRBV29-1	TRBJ2-1	TGCAGCTGTCCCGGAAGGGGTCGATTAGACAATGAGCAGTTCTTC	CSCPGRGRLDNEQFF
few	TRBD2	TRBV4-1	TRBJ2-1	TGCGCCAGCAGCCAAGCGGGAGGACCGGCCAATGAGCAGTTCTTC	CASSQAGGPANEQFF
.	.	TRBV5-1	TRBJ1-1	TGCGCCAGCAGCTTGGTACGAGGTGAAGCTTTCTTT	CASSLVRGEAFF
.	.	TRBV25-1	TRBJ2-2	TGTGCCAGCAGTCCCGACGAGTCCGGGACCGACACCGGGGAGCTGTTTTTT	CASSPDESGTDTGELFF
few	TRBD1	TRBV11-2	TRBJ2-2	TGTGCCAGCAGCCATATTACAGGGGGCGCGAACACCGGGGAGCTGTTTTTT	CASSHITGGANTGELFF
few	.	TRBV11-2	TRBJ2-7	TGTGCCAGCAGCACGCGTCCCGGTAACGAGCAGTACTTC	CASSTRPGNEQYF
once	TRBD1	TRBV6-1	TRBJ1-2	TGTGCCAGCAGTCAAGTGACAGGGGGTCGCGAGAACTATGGCTACACCTTC	CASSQVTGGRENYGYTF
few	.	TRBV10-3	TRBJ2-3	TGTGCCATCTCCAGGGGGGAGACAGATACGCAGTATTTT	CAISRGETDTQYF
once	.	TRBV2	TRBJ2-5	TGTGCCAGCTGTCGGGAGTTTTCGGAGACCCAGTACTTC	CASCREFSETQYF
few	.	TRBV7-9	TRBJ2-5	TGTGCCAGCAGCTCCCTGGAGACCCAGTACTTC	CASSSLETQYF
.	.	TRBV30	TRBJ2-7	TGTGCCTGGAGTGAACCCGGACGTTACGAGCAGTACTTC	CAWSEPGRYEQYF
few	.	TRBV6-6	TRBJ1-5	TGTGCCAGCACAGAGTCCAATCAGCCCCAGCATTTT	CASTESNQPQHF
few	.	TRBV5-4	TRBJ2-3	TGTGCCAGCAGCAGCAAGGCACAGAGCCAAGATACGCAGTATTTT	CASSSKAQSQDTQYF
once	TRBD1	TRBV7-9	TRBJ2-5	TGTGCCAGCAGCACCGGACAGGGAACTATGTACTTC	CASSTGQGTMYF
few	TRBD1	TRBV25-1	TRBJ2-5	TGTGCCAGCAGTGAAAGGGATCGGGACAGGGGGCAAGAGACCCAGTACTTC	CASSERDRDRGQETQYF
.	.	TRBV6-5	TRBJ1-1	TGTGCCAGCAGACTTCAGGGATTGATCACTGAAGCTTTCTTT	CASRLQGLITEAFF
.	.	TRBV6-1	TRBJ1-2	TGTGCCAGCAGAGCCAGGGGTGCAGATCCGTCGGGCTACACCTTC	CASRARGADPSGYTF
few	TRBD1	TRBV2	TRBJ1-5	TGTGCCAGCAGTCAAAGAGCTCTGACCGGGACAGGGGAAAATCAGCCCCAGCATTTT	CASSQRALTGTGENQPQHF
.	.	TRBV19	TRBJ2-4	TGTGCCAGTAGTGATCACCGCCAGGGTAGGAACATTCAGTACTTC	CASSDHRQGRNIQYF
.	TRBD1	TRBV5-1	TRBJ1-2	TGCGCCAGCAGCTTGGGACCGGGACAGGGACTTCACGGCTACACCTTC	CASSLGPGQGLHGYTF
.	.	TRBV30	TRBJ1-2	TGTGCCTGGAGTAACACGAACTATGGCTACACCTTC	CAWSNTNYGYTF
few	TRBD1	TRBV10-2	TRBJ1-1	TGCGCCAGCAGTGGACAGGGGAGCAGGGGCACTGAAGCTTTCTTT	CASSGQGSRGTEAFF
few	TRBD2	TRBV4-1	TRBJ2-2	TGCGCCAGCAGCCAAGATGGACTAGCGGGAGTCGACACCGGGGAGCTGTTTTTT	CASSQDGLAGVDTGELFF
.	.	TRBV6-6	TRBJ2-7	TGTGCCGGTTCAGGCTCACCAGGGGAGCAGTACTTC	CAGSGSPGEQYF